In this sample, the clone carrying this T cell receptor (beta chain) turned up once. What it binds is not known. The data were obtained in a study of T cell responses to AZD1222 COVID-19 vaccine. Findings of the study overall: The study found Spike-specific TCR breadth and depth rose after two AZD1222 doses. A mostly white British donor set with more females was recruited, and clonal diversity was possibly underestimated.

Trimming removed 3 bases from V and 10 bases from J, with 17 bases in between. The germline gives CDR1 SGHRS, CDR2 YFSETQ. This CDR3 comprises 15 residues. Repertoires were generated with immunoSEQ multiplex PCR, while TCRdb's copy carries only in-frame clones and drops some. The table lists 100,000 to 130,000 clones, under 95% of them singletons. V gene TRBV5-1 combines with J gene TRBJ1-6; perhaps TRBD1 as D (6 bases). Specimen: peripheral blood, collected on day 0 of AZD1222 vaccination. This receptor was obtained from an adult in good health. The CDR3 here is CASSSTGTTPSPLHF. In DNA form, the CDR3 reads TGCGCCAGCAGCTCGACCGGGACAACTCCATCACCCCTCCACTTT.